The clone carrying this TCR beta chain has more than one count but fewer than ten. Its target is not known. The same CDR3 arises from other DNA sequences in this sample as well. The data are from a study of Ad26.COV2.S vaccination and SARS-CoV-2 variants. Study information: Among those in the COV1001 Ad26.COV2.S trial arm was the donor. General study results and limits: Spike-specific responses of CD8+ and CD4+ T cells were reported to display substantial breadth after vaccination. The study found higher spike-specific TCR breadth in vaccine than placebo recipients.

Treatment: about 20 received Ad26.COV2.S at low or high dose, single or two shots; several received placebo; per-sample allocation not given. Day 63 following the first vaccine or placebo injection was when the samples were taken. Method: immunoSEQ multiplex PCR; TCRdb's copy keeps in-frame clones and lacks some. The repertoire consists of a few hundred thousand clones, with 80% to 90% occurring once and the leading ten covering around 7%. CDR1 is SGHTA, CDR2 FQGTGA, per germline. Trimming shortened V by 3 bases and J by 2 bases, and 4 bases separated the two germline ends. The CDR3 sequence is 13 residues long.

The clonotype originates from a person aged 18-60 years who received the Ad26.COV2.S COVID-19 vaccine or a placebo. The sample consisted of peripheral blood, taken in a trial of Ad26.COV2.S vaccine versus placebo. The genes are TRBV7-3 and TRBJ2-2; D gene unclear. CDR3 sequence: CASSFVNTGELFF. DNA of the CDR3: TGTGCCAGCAGCTTCGTTAACACCGGGGAGCTGTTTTTT.